This T cell receptor beta chain derives from a study of T cells in localized non-small cell lung cancer. About this clone: What it binds is unknown.

Assay used: immunoSEQ multiplex PCR; TCRdb lists only in-frame clones, some missing. The sample holds fewer than 30,000 clones, roughly 90% seen once. The CDR3 contains 16 residues. Germline CDR1 and CDR2: LNHDA and SQIVND (reference sequence). V gave up 6 bases and J gave up 1 base, with 16 bases separating them. Overall study results and limits: The study detected a median approximately 55 of the top 100 tumor clones in adjacent lung. Uninvolved nearby lung showed the greatest T cell clonality, exceeding that found in tumor.

The starting material was PBMCs, obtained before any cancer treatment. The clonotype was recovered from a man aged 35-69 years with stage II lung adenocarcinoma. The genes are TRBV19 and TRBJ2-4; a possible D gene is TRBD2 (5 bases). CDR3 region: CASSLGRASAKNIQYF. CDR3 DNA: TGTGCCAGTAGCCTAGGGCGGGCCTCGGCCAAAAACATTCAGTACTTC.